The entry below describes one T cell receptor (beta chain). The sample originates from a study of control samples from healthy donors and cancer patients. Per germline, CDR1 MNHNS and CDR2 SASEGT. This CDR3 is 15 amino acids long. Germline trimming cut 1 base from V and 3 bases from J; bases unmatched to any gene: 2. Profiled with immunoSEQ multiplex PCR; TCRdb holds only in-frame clones, not every one. The sample contains 45,000 to 55,000 clones, 85% to 95% of which appear only once. The receptor's source is a man aged 25-45 years in good health. This chain connects TRBV6-1 to TRBJ2-3; 9 nucleotides line up with TRBD1. The sequenced material came from blood. CDR3 bases: TGTGCCAGCAGTGAAGGTGGGACAGGGACAGATACGCAGTATTTT. Translation: CASSEGGTGTDTQYF.